The 9 T cell receptor beta chains listed next were all sequenced from one sample in a study of Tregs in tolerant kidney transplant recipients. Some clones are missing from TCRdb's copy, which holds only in-frame ones; the method was immunoSEQ multiplex PCR. The sample yields tens of thousands of clones, of which the top ten take up roughly 0.8%. The source was CD4+ T cells from blood, collected before the transplant. These receptors were obtained from a human donor who received a combined kidney and bone marrow transplant.

With regard to this clone: The sequenced fragment ends 3 residues before the CDR3 boundary, so the rest is inferred from the germline J gene. The V call is TRBV5-1, the J call TRBJ1-6, with D uncertain. Germline CDR1 SGHRS, CDR2 YFSETQ. The CDR3 length is 15 residues. V lost 0 bases and J 10 bases, leaving 14 bases between the germline ends. The sequenced CDR3 bases are TGCGCCAGCAGCTTGGAGTTCGGGGTCCAGTCACCC. Translation: CASSLEFGVQSP. The complete CDR3 protein is CASSLEFGVQSPLHF.

CDR3 protein: CSARDPKANTEAFF. The DNA read from the CDR3 is TGCAGTGCTAGAGATCCCAAGGCGAACACTGAA. The chain employs TRBV20-1 and TRBJ1-1; D gene ambiguous. The CDR3 end is not reached by the read, which stops 3 residues before it; the germline J gene fills it in. Deletions cut 0 bases from V and 1 base from J, with 9 bases between. The CDR3 is 14 amino acids. Germline CDR1 and CDR2: DFQATT and SNEGSKA (reference sequence).

About this clone itself: The DNA ends 3 residues before the CDR3 does, and the rest of the CDR3 is filled in from the germline J gene. V is TRBV5-6 and J is TRBJ1-2; 12 bases align to TRBD1. Per the germline V gene, CDR1 is SGHDT and CDR2 is YYEEEE. V was clipped by 2 bases and J by 7 bases; unmatched bases: 6. This CDR3 has 15 residues. CDR3 bases read: TGTGCCAGCAGCTTCCGGGACAGGGGGCGGAGTGGC. It yields the protein CASSFRDRGRSG. The complete CDR3 reads CASSFRDRGRSGYTF.

Remarks on this clone: The CDR3 end falls 3 residues outside the read, so it is completed with the germline J gene. The chain recombines TRBV20-1 with TRBJ2-3, with 13 bases identical to TRBD2. CDR3 size: 16 residues. Looked up from germline, CDR1 is DFQATT and CDR2 is SNEGSKA (reference sequence). Losses at the gene ends were 4 bases for V and 6 bases for J; bases not matched to a gene: 10. Here the CDR3 reads CSATYQLAGGPDTQYF. The DNA read from the CDR3 is TGCAGTGCTACCTACCAACTAGCGGGAGGGCCGGATACG.

On this clone: The CDR3 end falls 3 residues outside the read, so it is completed with the germline J gene. The chain carries TRBV2 and TRBJ1-1; unclear D gene. The CDR3 covers 11 residues. V was clipped by 6 bases and J by 4 bases, with 6 bases between them. Germline-derived CDR1 and CDR2 are SNHLY and FYNNEI. The CDR3 sequence: CASSYSTEAFF. Incomplete CDR3 DNA: TGTGCCAGCAGCTACAGCACTGAA.

A note on this clone: The CDR3 end falls 3 residues outside the read, so it is completed with the germline J gene. The chain uses TRBV6-2 or TRBV6-3 and TRBJ2-7; D ambiguous. The CDR3 has 14 residues. Trimming took 3 bases from V and 2 from J, leaving 11 bases between them. Germline CDR1 MNHEY, CDR2 SVGEGT. CDR3: CASSYSPSPYEQYF. The CDR3 bases that were read are TGTGCCAGCAGTTATTCTCCGAGCCCCTACGAG.

Regarding this clone: The read gets to within 3 residues of the CDR3 end, and the germline J gene fills in the rest. This chain links TRBV20-1 with TRBJ2-5; 8 bases agree with TRBD2. Germline CDR1 is DFQATT and CDR2 is SNEGSKA (reference sequence). The CDR3 is made up of 14 amino acids. V was pared by 3 bases and J by 4 bases, with 7 bases of the junction left unmatched. CDR3 bases read: TGCAGTGCTAGGTCTCCAGCGGGGGTAGAGACC. It specifies CSARSPAGVET. The entire CDR3 protein reads CSARSPAGVETQYF.

As concerns this clone: From the germline J gene comes the end of the CDR3, since the read stops 3 residues before it. V gene TRBV2 combines with J gene TRBJ1-1; TRBD1 matches at 10 bases. Germline CDR1 and CDR2: SNHLY and FYNNEI. V gave up 8 bases and J gave up 5 bases; unmatched junction bases: 5. The CDR3 sequence is 13 residues long. The CDR3 bases that were read are TGTGCCAGCGGACAGGGGGAGGGTACTGAA. This translates into CASGQGEGTE. The complete CDR3 protein is CASGQGEGTEAFF. Together with reference TRBV2 and TRBJ1-1, the CDR3 gives the full variable domain: EPEVTQTPSHQVTQMGQEVILRCVPISNHLYFYWYRQILGQKVEFLVSFYNNEISEKSEIFDDQFSVERPDGSNFTLKIRSTKLEDSAMYFCASGQGEGTEAFFGQGTRLTVV.

On this clone: The read gets to within 3 residues of the CDR3 end, and the germline J gene fills in the rest. V usage is TRBV7-9 and J usage is TRBJ2-1, with 7 bases matching TRBD1. V shed 1 base and J 7 bases; nucleotides not matched to a gene: 7. Germline assignment: CDR1 SEHNR and CDR2 FQNEAQ (reference sequence). CDR3 length: 15 amino acids. CDR3 amino acids: CASSLEGQANNEQFF. Incomplete CDR3 DNA: TGTGCCAGCAGCTTAGAAGGACAGGCGAATAATGAG.